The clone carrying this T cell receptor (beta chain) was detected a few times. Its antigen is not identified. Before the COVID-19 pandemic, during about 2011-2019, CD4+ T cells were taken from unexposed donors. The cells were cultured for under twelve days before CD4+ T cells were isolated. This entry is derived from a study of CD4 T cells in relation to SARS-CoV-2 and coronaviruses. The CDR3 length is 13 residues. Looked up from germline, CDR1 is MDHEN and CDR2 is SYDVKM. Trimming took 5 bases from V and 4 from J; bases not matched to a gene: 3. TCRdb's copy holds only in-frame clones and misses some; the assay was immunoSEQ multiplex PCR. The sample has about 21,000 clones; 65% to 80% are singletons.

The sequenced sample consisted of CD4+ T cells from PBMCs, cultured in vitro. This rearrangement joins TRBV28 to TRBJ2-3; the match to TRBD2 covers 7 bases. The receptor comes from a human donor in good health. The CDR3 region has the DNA TGTGCCAGCAGTCCGGCGGGAGCAGATACGCAGTATTTT. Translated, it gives CASSPAGADTQYF.